These T cell receptor beta chains were read from a single sample in a study of T cell responses to AZD1222 COVID-19 vaccine. Using immunoSEQ multiplex PCR, the repertoire was profiled, and TCRdb retains in-frame clones only, with some absent. The sample contains 65,000 to 90,000 clones, 70% to 90% of which appear only once. The sequences come from peripheral blood, collected on day 0 of AZD1222 vaccination. The receptor source for this set is an adult in good health. The conserved cysteine and the conserved F or W are not part of the CDR3 here. Not every row has a clone size; where given, it reads once, few, many or a size class.

J gene,V gene,clone size,CDR3 protein
TRBJ1-5,TRBV19,NA,ASSRRGDFNQPQH
TRBJ1-1,TRBV18,NA,ASSPDRGTRVAF
TRBJ1-6,TRBV6-6,NA,ASSYGQGNSPLH
TRBJ1-5,TRBV4-2,NA,ASSQDSYGGGQPQH
TRBJ1-2,TRBV30,NA,AWRRGMGVGGYT
TRBJ1-5,TRBV6-4,NA,ASSAGAGANQPQH
TRBJ1-5,TRBV19,NA,ASTQIQGADSNQPQH
TRBJ2-7,TRBV28,NA,ASSPGLAGTYEQY
TRBJ1-6,TRBV3-1/TRBV3-2,NA,ASSQSQTQSRVDSPLH
TRBJ2-7,TRBV7-9,NA,ASSPGGRSQLLYEQY
TRBJ1-5,TRBV7-8,NA,ASSLLGINQPQH
TRBJ1-5,TRBV19,few,ASSTQGTGNQPQH
TRBJ1-2,TRBV5-1,NA,ASSRDATYGYT
TRBJ2-5,TRBV2,NA,ASMSGQETQY
TRBJ1-3,TRBV27,NA,ASSLAPFSGNTIY
TRBJ1-2,TRBV11-2,NA,ASSFGQNSGYT
TRBJ1-1,TRBV6-5,NA,ASRSSPQGGAF
TRBJ2-7,TRBV12-3/TRBV12-4,few,ASSFRFSYEQY
TRBJ1-5,TRBV4-2,NA,ASSQEGQENQPQH
TRBJ1-4,TRBV12-3/TRBV12-4,NA,ASRREGNEKLF
TRBJ1-2,TRBV25-1,NA,ASSDSGTGNYGYT
TRBJ1-6,TRBV4-1,NA,ASSQDTGTGYSPLH
TRBJ2-7,TRBV19,NA,ASSILAEGTYEQY
TRBJ2-1,TRBV5-1,NA,ASSWGTSGRADEQF
TRBJ2-3,TRBV6-2/TRBV6-3,NA,ASSYNAGGPGNTQY
TRBJ1-2,TRBV19,NA,ASSIDLWVYGYT
TRBJ2-2,TRBV3-1/TRBV3-2,NA,ASSPYGTLETGELF
TRBJ1-2,TRBV28,NA,ATATSGYGYT
TRBJ1-4,TRBV6-1,NA,ASSETGGREKLF
TRBJ1-4,TRBV6-2/TRBV6-3,NA,ASSYRNPLGTNEKLF
TRBJ2-7,TRBV7-9,NA,ASSLEGGTIYEQY
TRBJ1-2,TRBV24-1,NA,ATSGGGTLGYT
TRBJ1-2,TRBV7-9,NA,ASSPATGNYGYT
TRBJ1-2,TRBV14,NA,ASSQELKTQSYT
TRBJ1-2,TRBV10-2,NA,ASSVPRVGTTQDYGYT
TRBJ2-3,TRBV10-3,NA,AISEPGQGVADTQY
TRBJ1-2,TRBV5-1,NA,ASSDLQGYGYT
TRBJ2-3,TRBV4-1,NA,ASSQRAGVTDTQY
TRBJ2-7,TRBV19,NA,ASQQGYEQY
TRBJ1-5,TRBV3-1/TRBV3-2,few,ASSRDRGSNQPQH
TRBJ2-3,TRBV18,NA,ASSPTSGGAGDTQY
TRBJ1-4,TRBV28,NA,ASSPQGEGEKLF
TRBJ2-7,TRBV11-2,NA,ASSVGSGTYEQY
TRBJ1-5,TRBV28,NA,ASTSEGNQPQH
TRBJ2-5,TRBV19,once,ASSIEGQNWKTQY
TRBJ2-7,TRBV5-5,once,ASSPRTGDSYEQY
TRBJ1-5,TRBV6-5,NA,ASSYSSQSNQPQH
TRBJ1-4,TRBV5-1,NA,ASSWDRGTNEKLF
TRBJ2-1,TRBV11-2,NA,ASSLRRQSHEQF
TRBJ2-4,TRBV3-1/TRBV3-2,NA,ASSRQTSTKNIQY
TRBJ1-3,TRBV15,NA,ATSTTGWGSGNTIY
TRBJ1-6,TRBV28,once,ASSRRTGAGSPLH
TRBJ1-1,TRBV3-1/TRBV3-2,NA,ASSQAGGSTEAF
TRBJ2-7,TRBV7-3,NA,ASSLGPAGYEQY
TRBJ2-7,TRBV3-1/TRBV3-2,NA,ASSRTGIGYEQY
TRBJ2-1,TRBV5-1,once,ASSPGTGGANEQF